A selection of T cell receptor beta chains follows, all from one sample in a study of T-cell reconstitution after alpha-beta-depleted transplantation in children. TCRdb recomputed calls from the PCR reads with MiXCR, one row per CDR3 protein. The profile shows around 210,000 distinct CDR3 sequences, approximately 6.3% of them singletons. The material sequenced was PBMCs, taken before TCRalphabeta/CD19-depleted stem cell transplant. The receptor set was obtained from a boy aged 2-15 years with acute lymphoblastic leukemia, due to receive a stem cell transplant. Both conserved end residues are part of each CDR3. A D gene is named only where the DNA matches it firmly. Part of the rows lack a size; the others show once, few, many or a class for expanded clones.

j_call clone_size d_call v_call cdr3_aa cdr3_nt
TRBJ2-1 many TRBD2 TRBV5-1 CASRTSGGQPSSYNEQFF TGCGCCAGCAGGACTAGCGGGGGGCAACCCAGCTCCTACAATGAGCAGTTCTTC
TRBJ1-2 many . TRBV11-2 CASSRLTGRGSGYTF TGTGCCAGCAGCCGATTGACGGGGCGTGGGTCTGGCTACACCTTC
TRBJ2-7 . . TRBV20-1 CSASRGLTYEQYF TGCAGTGCTAGTCGGGGGCTGACCTACGAGCAGTACTTC
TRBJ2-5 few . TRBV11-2 CASSPVAGRGPRETQYF TGTGCCAGCAGCCCCGTGGCGGGTAGAGGCCCTAGAGAGACCCAGTACTTC
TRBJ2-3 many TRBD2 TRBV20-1 CSAKAGPSTDTQYF TGCAGTGCTAAAGCGGGACCATCCACAGATACGCAGTATTTT
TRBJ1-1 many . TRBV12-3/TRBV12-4 CASTWGGTEAFF TGTGCCAGCACCTGGGGGGGTACTGAAGCTTTCTTT
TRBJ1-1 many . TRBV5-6 CASSLAETAFF TGTGCCAGCAGCTTGGCCGAAACAGCTTTCTTT
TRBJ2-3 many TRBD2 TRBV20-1 CSRAPAGGPDTQYF TGCAGTAGAGCCCCAGCGGGAGGGCCAGATACGCAGTATTTT
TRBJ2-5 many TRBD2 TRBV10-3 CATGEREGRETQYF TGTGCCACCGGGGAGCGGGAGGGCCGAGAGACCCAGTACTTC
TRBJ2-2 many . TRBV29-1 CSGRTDPVGELFF TGCAGCGGAAGGACGGACCCGGTTGGGGAGCTGTTTTTT
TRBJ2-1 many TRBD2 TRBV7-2 CASSLTSGGREQFF TGTGCCAGCAGCTTGACTAGCGGCGGAAGAGAGCAGTTCTTC
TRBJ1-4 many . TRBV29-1 CSADWGEKLFF TGCAGCGCCGACTGGGGGGAAAAACTGTTTTTT
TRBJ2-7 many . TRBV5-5 CASQDSMSAYEQYF TGTGCCAGCCAAGATTCGATGAGCGCCTACGAGCAGTACTTC
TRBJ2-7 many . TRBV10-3 CAISESSSYEQYF TGTGCCATCAGTGAATCCAGTTCCTACGAGCAGTACTTC
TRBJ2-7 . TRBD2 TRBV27 CASSLTAGLAGPYEQYF TGTGCCAGCAGTTTAACAGCGGGGCTAGCGGGCCCCTACGAGCAGTACTTC
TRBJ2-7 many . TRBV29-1 CSVSGRPSYEQYF TGCAGTGTTTCTGGGCGGCCCTCCTACGAGCAGTACTTC
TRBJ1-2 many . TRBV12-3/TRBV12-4 CASSLFGGDGYTF TGTGCCAGCAGTTTATTTGGGGGGGATGGCTACACCTTC
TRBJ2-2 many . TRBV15 CATSRESGQRNTGELFF TGTGCCACCAGCAGAGAGTCAGGGCAGAGGAACACCGGGGAGCTGTTTTTT
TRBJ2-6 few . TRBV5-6 CASSLLGGSSGANVLTF TGTGCCAGCAGCCTCCTTGGGGGAAGCTCTGGGGCCAACGTCCTGACTTTC
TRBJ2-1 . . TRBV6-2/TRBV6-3 CASSYIDIGGEQFF TGTGCCAGCAGTTACATTGATATTGGGGGAGAGCAGTTCTTC
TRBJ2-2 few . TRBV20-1 CSAPDAATGNTGELFF TGCAGTGCACCCGACGCGGCGACCGGTAACACCGGGGAGCTGTTTTTT
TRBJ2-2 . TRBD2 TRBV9 CASSVRRRLAVTDGTGELFF TGTGCCAGCAGCGTCCGCCGGAGACTAGCGGTCACGGACGGCACCGGGGAGCTGTTTTTT
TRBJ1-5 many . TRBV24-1 CATSRSVTNQPQHF TGTGCCACCAGTCGGTCTGTGACCAATCAGCCCCAGCATTTT
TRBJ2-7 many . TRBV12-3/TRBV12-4 CASSLRGNYEQYF TGTGCCAGCAGTCTAAGAGGAAACTACGAGCAGTACTTC
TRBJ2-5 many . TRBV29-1 CSVEGIGGSDVGTQYF TGCAGCGTTGAAGGCATAGGGGGATCGGATGTCGGGACCCAGTACTTC
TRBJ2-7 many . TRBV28 CASSINQGYEQYF TGTGCCAGCAGTATAAACCAGGGGTACGAGCAGTACTTC
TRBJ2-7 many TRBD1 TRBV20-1 CSVEAGTGGLYSYEQYF TGCAGTGTTGAAGCCGGGACAGGGGGCTTGTATTCCTACGAGCAGTACTTC
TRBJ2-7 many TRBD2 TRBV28 CASSFRSSGTYEQYF TGTGCCAGCAGTTTCCGATCTAGCGGGACCTACGAGCAGTACTTC
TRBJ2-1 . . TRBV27 CASRITSQTKQFF TGTGCCAGCAGAATAACGTCCCAGACTAAGCAGTTCTTC
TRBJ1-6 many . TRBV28 CASSFRGGGDSPLHF TGTGCCAGCAGTTTCCGGGGTGGGGGGGATTCACCCCTCCACTTT
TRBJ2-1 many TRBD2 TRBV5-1 CASTSGQYNEQFF TGCGCCAGCACTAGCGGCCAGTACAATGAGCAGTTCTTC
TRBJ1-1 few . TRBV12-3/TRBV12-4 CASSHLPQEAFF TGTGCCAGCAGCCACCTTCCGCAAGAAGCTTTCTTT
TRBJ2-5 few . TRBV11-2 CASSLDYLETQYF TGTGCCAGCAGCTTAGACTACCTAGAGACCCAGTACTTC
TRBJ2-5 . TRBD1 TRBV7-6 CASSSPQGVTQYF TGTGCCAGCAGCTCACCACAGGGGGTGACCCAGTACTTC
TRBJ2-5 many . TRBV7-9 CASSFPGQTQETQYF TGTGCCAGCAGCTTCCCAGGGCAGACCCAAGAGACCCAGTACTTC